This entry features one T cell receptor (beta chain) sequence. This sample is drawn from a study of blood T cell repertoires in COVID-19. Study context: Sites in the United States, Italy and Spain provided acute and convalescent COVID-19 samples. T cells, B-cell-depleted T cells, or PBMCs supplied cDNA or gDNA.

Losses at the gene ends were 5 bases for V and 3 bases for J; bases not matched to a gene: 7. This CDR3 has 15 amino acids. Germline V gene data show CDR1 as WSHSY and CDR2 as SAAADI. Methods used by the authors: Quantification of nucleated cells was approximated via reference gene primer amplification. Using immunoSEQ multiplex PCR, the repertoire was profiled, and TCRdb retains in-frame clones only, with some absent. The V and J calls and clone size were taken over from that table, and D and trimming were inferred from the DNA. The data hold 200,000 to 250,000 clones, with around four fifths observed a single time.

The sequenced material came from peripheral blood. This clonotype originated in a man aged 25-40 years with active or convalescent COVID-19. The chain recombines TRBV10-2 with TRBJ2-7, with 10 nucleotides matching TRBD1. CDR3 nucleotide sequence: TGCGCCAGCAGTCAATTTGGACAGGGGGGCTACGAGCAGTACTTC. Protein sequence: CASSQFGQGGYEQYF.